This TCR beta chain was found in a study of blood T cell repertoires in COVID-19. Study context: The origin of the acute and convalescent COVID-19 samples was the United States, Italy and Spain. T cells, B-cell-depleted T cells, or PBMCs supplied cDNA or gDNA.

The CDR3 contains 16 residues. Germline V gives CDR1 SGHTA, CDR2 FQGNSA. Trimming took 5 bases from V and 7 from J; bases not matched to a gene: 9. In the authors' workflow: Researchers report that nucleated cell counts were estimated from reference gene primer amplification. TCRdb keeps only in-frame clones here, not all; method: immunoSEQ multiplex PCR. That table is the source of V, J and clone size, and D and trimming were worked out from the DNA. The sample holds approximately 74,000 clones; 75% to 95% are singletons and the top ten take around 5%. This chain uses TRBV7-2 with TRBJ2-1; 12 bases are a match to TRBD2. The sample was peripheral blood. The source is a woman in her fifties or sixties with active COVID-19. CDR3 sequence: CASSAGRLAGVNEQFF. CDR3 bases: TGTGCCAGCAGCGCGGGTCGACTAGCGGGAGTAAATGAGCAGTTCTTC.